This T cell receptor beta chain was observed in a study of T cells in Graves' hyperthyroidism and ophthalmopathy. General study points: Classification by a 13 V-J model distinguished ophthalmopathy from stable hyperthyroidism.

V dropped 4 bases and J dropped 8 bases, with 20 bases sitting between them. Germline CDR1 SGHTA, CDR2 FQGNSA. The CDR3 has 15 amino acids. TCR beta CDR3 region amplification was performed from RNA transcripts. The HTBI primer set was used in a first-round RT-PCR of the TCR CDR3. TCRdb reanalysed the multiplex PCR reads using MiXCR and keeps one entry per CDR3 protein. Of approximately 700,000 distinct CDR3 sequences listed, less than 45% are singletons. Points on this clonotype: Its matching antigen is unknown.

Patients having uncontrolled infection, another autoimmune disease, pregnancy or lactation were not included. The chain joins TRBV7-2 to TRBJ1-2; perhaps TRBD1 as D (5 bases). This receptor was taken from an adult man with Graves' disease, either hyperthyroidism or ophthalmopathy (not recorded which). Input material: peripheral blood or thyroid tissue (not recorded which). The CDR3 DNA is TGTGCCAGCAGCTCTAGAACGACAGAGGTCAGCGGCTACACCTTC. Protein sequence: CASSSRTTEVSGYTF.